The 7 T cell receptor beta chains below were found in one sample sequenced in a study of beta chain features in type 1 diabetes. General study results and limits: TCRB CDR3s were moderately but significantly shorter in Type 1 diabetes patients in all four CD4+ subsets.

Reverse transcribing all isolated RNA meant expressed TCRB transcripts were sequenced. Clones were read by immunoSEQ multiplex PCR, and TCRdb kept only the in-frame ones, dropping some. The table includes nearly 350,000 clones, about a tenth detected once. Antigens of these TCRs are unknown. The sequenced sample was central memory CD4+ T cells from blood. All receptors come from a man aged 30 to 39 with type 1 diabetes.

The CDR3 region has the DNA TGTGCCAGCTCTTCTGGGGCCAACGTCCTGACTTTC. It is translated as CASSSGANVLTF. The gene calls are TRBV7-8 and TRBJ2-6; D is undetermined. This CDR3 region has 12 residues. Germline V gene data show CDR1 as SGHVS and CDR2 as FQNEAQ. The V end was cut by 8 bases, the J end by 1 base, with 3 bases between.

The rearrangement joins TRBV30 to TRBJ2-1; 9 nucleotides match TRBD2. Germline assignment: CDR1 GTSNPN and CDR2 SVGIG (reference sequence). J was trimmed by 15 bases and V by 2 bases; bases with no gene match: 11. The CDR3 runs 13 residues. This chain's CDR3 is CAWSPLAGGPGFF. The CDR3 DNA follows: TGTGCCTGGAGTCCCCTTGCGGGGGGGCCAGGGTTCTTC.

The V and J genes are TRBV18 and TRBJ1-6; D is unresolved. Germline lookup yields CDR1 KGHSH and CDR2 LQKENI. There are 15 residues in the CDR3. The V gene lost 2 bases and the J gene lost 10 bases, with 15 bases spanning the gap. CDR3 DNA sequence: TGTGCCAGCTCACCAGACGGCCCGGGAGGGTCACCCCTCCACTTT. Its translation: CASSPDGPGGSPLHF.

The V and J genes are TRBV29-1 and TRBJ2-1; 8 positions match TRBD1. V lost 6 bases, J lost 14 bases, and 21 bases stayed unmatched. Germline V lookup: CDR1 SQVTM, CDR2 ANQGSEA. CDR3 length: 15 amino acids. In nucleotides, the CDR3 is TGCAGCGTGAGTCATACTGGACAGGGCGGAGGAAAGGAGTTCTTC. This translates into CSVSHTGQGGGKEFF.

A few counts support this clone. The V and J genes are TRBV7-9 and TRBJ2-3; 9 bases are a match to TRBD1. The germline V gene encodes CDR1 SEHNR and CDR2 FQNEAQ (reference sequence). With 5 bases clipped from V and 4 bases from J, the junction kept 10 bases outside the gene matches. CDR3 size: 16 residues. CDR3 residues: CASSARDRERADTQYF. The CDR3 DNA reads TGTGCCAGCAGCGCCCGGGACAGGGAACGGGCAGATACGCAGTATTTT.

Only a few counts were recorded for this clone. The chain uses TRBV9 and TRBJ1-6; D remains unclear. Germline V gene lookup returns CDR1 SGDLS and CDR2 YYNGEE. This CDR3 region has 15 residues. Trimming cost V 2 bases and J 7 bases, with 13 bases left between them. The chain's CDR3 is CASSVEAGRNSPLHF. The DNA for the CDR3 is TGTGCCAGCAGCGTTGAGGCTGGGAGGAATTCACCCCTCCACTTT.

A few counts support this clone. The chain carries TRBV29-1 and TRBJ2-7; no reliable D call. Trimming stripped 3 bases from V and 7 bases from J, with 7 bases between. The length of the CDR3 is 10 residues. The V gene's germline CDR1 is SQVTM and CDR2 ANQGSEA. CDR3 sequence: CSVERGEQYF. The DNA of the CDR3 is TGCAGCGTTGAGCGTGGAGAGCAGTACTTC.